Sequencing of this TCR beta chain was carried out in a study of T cell responses to AZD1222 COVID-19 vaccine. The CDR3 length is 17 residues. V dropped 0 bases and J dropped 2; count of bases not matched to a gene: 7. Germline assignment: CDR1 SGHDT and CDR2 YYEEEE. Using immunoSEQ multiplex PCR, the repertoire was profiled, and TCRdb retains in-frame clones only, with some absent. The repertoire holds 90,000 to 120,000 clones, with about nine tenths as singletons. The chain uses TRBV5-6 and TRBJ1-5, with 8 bases matching TRBD1. The sequencing used peripheral blood, collected 28 days after the second AZD1222 dose. This receptor was obtained from an adult who received the AZD1222 COVID-19 vaccine. The CDR3 protein is CASSLGQGALGNQPQHF. The DNA of the CDR3 is TGTGCCAGCAGCTTGGGGCAGGGGGCGTTGGGCAATCAGCCCCAGCATTTT.